This T cell receptor (beta chain) was identified in a study of blood T cell repertoires in COVID-19. The overall study: Donors in the United States, Italy and Spain gave samples during acute or convalescent COVID-19. PBMCs, B-cell-depleted T cells, or T cells provided the cDNA or gDNA that made up the material.

Germline CDR1 SGHAT, CDR2 FQNNGV. The ends were cut back, 0 bases at V and 7 bases at J, with 4 bases in the middle. The CDR3 has 12 residues. As originally analysed: For nucleated cells, counts were estimated from reference gene primer amplification. Assay used: immunoSEQ multiplex PCR; TCRdb lists only in-frame clones, some missing. The V and J calls and the clone size are those of that table, but D and trimming were determined from the DNA. The table includes 70,000 to 90,000 clones, roughly 85% detected once. The clonotype originates from a woman of 80 years or more with acute or convalescent COVID-19. Sequencing was performed on peripheral blood. The chain combines TRBV11-2 with TRBJ2-1, with D unclear. CDR3 loop: CASSLDSNEQFF. DNA of the CDR3: TGTGCCAGCAGCTTAGATTCGAATGAGCAGTTCTTC.